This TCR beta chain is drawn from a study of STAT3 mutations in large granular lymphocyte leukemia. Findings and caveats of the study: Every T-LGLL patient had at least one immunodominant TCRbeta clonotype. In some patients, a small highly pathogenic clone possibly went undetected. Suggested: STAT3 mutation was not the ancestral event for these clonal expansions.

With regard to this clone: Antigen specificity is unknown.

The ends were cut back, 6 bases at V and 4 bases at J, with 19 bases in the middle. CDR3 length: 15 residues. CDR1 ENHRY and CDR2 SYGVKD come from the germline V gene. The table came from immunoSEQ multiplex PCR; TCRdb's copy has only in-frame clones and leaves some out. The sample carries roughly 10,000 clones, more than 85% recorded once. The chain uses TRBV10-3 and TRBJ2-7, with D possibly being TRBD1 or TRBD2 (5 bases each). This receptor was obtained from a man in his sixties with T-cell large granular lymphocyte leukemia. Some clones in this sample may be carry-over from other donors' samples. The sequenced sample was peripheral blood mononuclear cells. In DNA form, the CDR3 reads TGTGCCATCAGACTACGGGGCCTCCGGCGGTACGAGCAGTACTTC. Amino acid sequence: CAIRLRGLRRYEQYF.